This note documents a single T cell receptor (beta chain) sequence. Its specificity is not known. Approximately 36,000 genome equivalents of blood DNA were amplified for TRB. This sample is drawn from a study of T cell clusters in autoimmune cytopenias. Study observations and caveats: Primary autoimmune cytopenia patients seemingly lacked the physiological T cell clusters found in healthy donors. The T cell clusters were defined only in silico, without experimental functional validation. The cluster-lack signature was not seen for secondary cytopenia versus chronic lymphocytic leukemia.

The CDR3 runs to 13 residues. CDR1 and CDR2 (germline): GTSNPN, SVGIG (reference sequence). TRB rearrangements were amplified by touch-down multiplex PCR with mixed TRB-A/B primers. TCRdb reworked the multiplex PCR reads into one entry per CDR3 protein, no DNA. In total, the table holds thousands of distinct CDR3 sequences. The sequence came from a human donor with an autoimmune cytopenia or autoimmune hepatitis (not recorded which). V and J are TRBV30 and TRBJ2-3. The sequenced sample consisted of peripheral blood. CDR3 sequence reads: CAWTAGVTDTQYF.